This entry lists 32 T cell receptor beta chains sequenced from one sample in a study of blood T cell repertoires in COVID-19. This table comes from immunoSEQ multiplex PCR, and its TCRdb copy is limited to in-frame clones, with some not included. The sample has roughly 280,000 clones, 75% to 90% seen once. Sequences were obtained from peripheral blood. The receptors come from a man between 45 and 60 years old with acute or convalescent COVID-19.

The chain recombines TRBV9 with TRBJ2-1; 8 bases fit TRBD1. Germline CDR1 and CDR2: SGDLS and YYNGEE. The CDR3 has 17 residues. With 4 bases clipped from V and 1 base from J, the junction kept 10 bases outside the gene matches. The CDR3, as DNA: TGTGCCAGCAGCCCTGGGACAGGCCGTACGTCCTACAATGAGCAGTTCTTC. Its translation is CASSPGTGRTSYNEQFF.

This chain uses TRBV2 with TRBJ1-1; D remains ambiguous. Germline assignment: CDR1 SNHLY and CDR2 FYNNEI. CDR3 length: 11 residues. The germline V and J ends were trimmed by 7 bases and 1 base, with 4 bases remaining between them. CDR3 in amino acids: CASIENTEAFF. CDR3 DNA: TGTGCCAGCATAGAGAACACTGAAGCTTTCTTT.

The chain joins TRBV7-2 to TRBJ1-5, with D possibly TRBD1 on 6 matching bases. There are 15 residues in the CDR3. V was cut by 5 bases and J by 0 bases, with 11 bases left in between. Germline V gene lookup returns CDR1 SGHTA and CDR2 FQGNSA. The CDR3 loop reads CASSPGALSNQPQHF. The CDR3 coding sequence is TGTGCCAGCAGCCCAGGGGCCCTTAGCAATCAGCCCCAGCATTTT.

The chain employs TRBV10-3 and TRBJ1-2; 7 bases fit TRBD1. The CDR3 has 14 amino acids. J was trimmed by 1 base and V by 6 bases; bases with no gene match: 5. Germline CDR1 is ENHRY and CDR2 is SYGVKD. The CDR3 DNA reads as TGTGCCATCAGCCCAGGGGGAGGTAACTATGGCTACACCTTC. Its protein product is CAISPGGGNYGYTF.

This clone was counted many times. The gene calls are TRBV19 and TRBJ1-1, with a tentative D call TRBD1 (5 bases). The V end was cut by 3 bases, the J end by 1 base, with 18 bases between. There are 17 residues in the CDR3. Per germline, CDR1 LNHDA and CDR2 SQIVND (reference sequence). The CDR3 loop reads CASSILLLTAPNTEAFF. DNA for the CDR3: TGTGCCAGTAGTATCCTATTATTGACAGCCCCGAACACTGAAGCTTTCTTT.

This clone was counted once. The V and J genes are TRBV2 and TRBJ2-1; 10 bases line up with TRBD1. Germline V gives CDR1 SNHLY, CDR2 FYNNEI. This CDR3 contains 15 residues. V dropped 6 bases and J dropped 1; count of bases not matched to a gene: 3. CDR3 in amino acids: CASRGDRGSYNEQFF. CDR3 nucleotides: TGTGCCAGCAGAGGGGACAGGGGTTCCTACAATGAGCAGTTCTTC.

This chain connects TRBV9 to TRBJ2-5, with 7 bases fitting TRBD1. This CDR3 region has 12 residues. With 5 bases clipped from V and 6 bases from J, the junction kept 4 bases outside the gene matches. Germline CDR1 is SGDLS and CDR2 is YYNGEE. The CDR3 sequence is CASRGGGQTQYF. CDR3 in DNA: TGTGCCAGCAGAGGGGGCGGGCAGACCCAGTACTTC.

The sample holds a few counts of this clone. This chain uses TRBV11-2 with TRBJ1-1; D not certain. The CDR3 consists of 13 residues. V lost 1 base and J 7 bases, leaving 10 bases between the germline ends. Looked up from germline, CDR1 is SGHAT and CDR2 is FQNNGV. The CDR3, as DNA: TGTGCCAGCAGCTTAGGTTGGCCAATTGAAGCTTTCTTT. It encodes CASSLGWPIEAFF.

Here the CDR3 DNA reads TGCGCCAGCAGCATCGACAGGCCCAATTCACCCCTCCACTTT. It yields the protein CASSIDRPNSPLHF. V and J are TRBV5-1 and TRBJ1-6; a weak D match, TRBD1 (6 bases). V lost 4 bases to trimming and J lost 7 bases, with 12 bases between them. CDR3 length: 14 amino acids. Germline V gene data show CDR1 as SGHRS and CDR2 as YFSETQ.

The chain recombines TRBV3-1 (or the pseudogene TRBV3-2) with TRBJ1-3; 9 positions agree with TRBD1. The germline V gene has CDR1 LGHDT and CDR2 YNNKEL (reference sequence). The CDR3 is 14 residues long. Unmatched junction bases numbered 1, after V lost 6 bases and J lost 1 base. In DNA form, the CDR3 reads TGTGCCAGCAGACAGGGGGCGTCTGGAAACACCATATATTTT. The encoded protein is CASRQGASGNTIYF.

This clone was found once. V is TRBV30 and J is TRBJ1-2; no clear D. The CDR3 totals 14 residues. Germline V gene sequence: CDR1 GTSNPN, CDR2 SVGIG (reference sequence). V lost 0 bases and J 1 base, leaving 9 bases between the germline ends. The CDR3 coding sequence is TGTGCCTGGAGTGTTCCAGGCAGTAACTATGGCTACACCTTC. Its protein product is CAWSVPGSNYGYTF. Drawing the rest from reference TRBV30 and TRBJ1-2, the complete variable domain is SQTIHQWPATLVQPVGSPLSLECTVEGTSNPNLYWYRQAAGRGLQLLFYSVGIGQISSEVPQNLSASRPQDRQFILSSKKLLLSDSGFYLCAWSVPGSNYGYTFGSGTRLTVV.

Regarding this clone: Other DNA variants within this sample encode the same CDR3. The chain links TRBV5-1 to TRBJ2-7, with D perhaps matching TRBD2 (5 bases). Germline assignment: CDR1 SGHRS and CDR2 YFSETQ. The ends were cut back, 4 bases at V and 2 bases at J, with 7 bases in the middle. The CDR3 consists of 12 residues. The DNA for the CDR3 is TGCGCCAGCAGCACCGGGACCTACGAGCAGTACTTC. It codes for CASSTGTYEQYF.

The genes are TRBV12-3 or TRBV12-4 and TRBJ1-5; D ambiguous. The V end lost 3 bases, the J end lost 7 bases, and 10 bases lay between the germline ends. The CDR3 consists of 13 residues. The CDR3 spells CASSFYGGQPQHF. Here the CDR3 DNA reads TGTGCCAGCAGTTTTTACGGAGGACAGCCCCAGCATTTT.

This chain uses TRBV19 with TRBJ2-3; 9 bases align to TRBD1. J gave up 3 bases and V 6 bases, and 7 bases lay outside the gene matches. This CDR3 has 15 residues. Germline CDR1 and CDR2: LNHDA and SQIVND (reference sequence). The CDR3: CASRDDRGWTDTQYF. The CDR3 DNA reads TGTGCCAGTAGGGACGACAGGGGGTGGACAGATACGCAGTATTTT.

The chain uses TRBV19 and TRBJ1-2, with D possibly TRBD1 on 6 matching bases. Between the trimmed V and J ends, which lost 1 base and 7 bases, there was a span of 16 bases. This CDR3 region has 15 residues. Germline V CDR1 and CDR2: LNHDA, SQIVND (reference sequence). CDR3 coding DNA: TGTGCCAGTAGTATAGCTGGGGGCAGAGGGACTGGCTACACCTTC. This translates into CASSIAGGRGTGYTF.

This clone was picked up a small number of times. The chain has TRBV6-4 and TRBJ1-6; D remains unclear. Germline CDR1 reads MRHNA; CDR2 reads SNTAGT. The CDR3 is 16 amino acids. V lost 6 bases and J 5 bases, leaving 17 bases between the germline ends. The CDR3 bases are TGTGCCAGCAGGGGGTCCCGGCGCGGGAATAATTCACCCCTCCACTTT. It translates to CASRGSRRGNNSPLHF.

The chain uses TRBV9 and TRBJ1-5; 10 bases are shared with TRBD1. J was trimmed by 4 bases and V by 4 bases; bases with no gene match: 2. CDR3 length: 14 amino acids. Germline CDR1 SGDLS, CDR2 YYNGEE. CDR3 protein: CASSLGQGNQPQHF. In DNA form, the CDR3 reads TGTGCCAGCAGCCTGGGACAGGGGAATCAGCCCCAGCATTTT. Variable domain in full (rest from reference TRBV9 and TRBJ1-5): DSGVTQTPKHLITATGQRVTLRCSPRSGDLSVYWYQQSLDQGLQFLIQYYNGEERAKGNILERFSAQQFPDLHSELNLSSLELGDSALYFCASSLGQGNQPQHFGDGTRLSIL.

The chain employs TRBV6-1 and TRBJ2-7; 9 nucleotides align to TRBD1. The ends lost 1 base at V and 4 bases at J; junction bases unmatched: 2. The CDR3 is 14 residues long. The germline V gene has CDR1 MNHNS and CDR2 SASEGT. This CDR3 is CASSEDRGQYEQYF. As DNA, the CDR3 is TGTGCCAGCAGTGAAGACAGGGGGCAGTACGAGCAGTACTTC.

The chain carries TRBV24-1 and TRBJ2-3, with 11 positions matching TRBD1. The CDR3 is made up of 16 amino acids. J was trimmed by 8 bases and V by 3 bases; bases with no gene match: 9. Germline V gene data show CDR1 as KGHDR and CDR2 as SFDVKD. The CDR3 region has the DNA TGTGCCACCAGTGATCCGGGACAGGGGGTGAGCAGTACGCAGTATTTT. Translating gives CATSDPGQGVSSTQYF.

The V and J genes are TRBV5-6 and TRBJ1-1; D call uncertain. V gave up 0 bases and J gave up 2 bases, with 8 bases separating them. This CDR3 spans 14 amino acids. From germline, CDR1 is SGHDT and CDR2 YYEEEE. In DNA, the CDR3 is TGTGCCAGCAGCTTGGATATATATAACACTGAAGCTTTCTTT. This translates into CASSLDIYNTEAFF.

This clone was detected only a few times. The CDR3 DNA reads TGTGCCAGCAGTAGCCGAATGAACACTGAAGCTTTCTTT. This sequence encodes CASSSRMNTEAFF. This chain links TRBV27 with TRBJ1-1; the D is unclear. Trimming removed 5 bases from V and 0 bases from J, with 7 bases in between. The CDR3 loop spans 13 amino acids. Germline V CDR1 and CDR2: MNHEY, SMNVEV (reference sequence).

This clone was seen just once. J is TRBJ1-6 and V is TRBV6-1; D remains ambiguous. This CDR3 has 17 amino acids. V was trimmed by 0 bases and J by 0 bases, leaving 9 bases between them. From germline, CDR1 is MNHNS and CDR2 SASEGT. This chain's CDR3 is CASSEAHSSSYNSPLHF. The CDR3 DNA reads TGTGCCAGCAGTGAAGCGCATAGTAGCTCCTATAATTCACCCCTCCACTTT.

This sequence joins TRBV2 and TRBJ2-4; a weak D match, TRBD2 (6 bases). Between the trimmed V and J ends, which lost 3 bases and 2 bases, there was a span of 11 bases. In germline, CDR1 is SNHLY, CDR2 FYNNEI. This CDR3 region has 15 residues. The CDR3 DNA is TGTGCCAGCAGTGACCGCGGGGCCCCCAAAAACATTCAGTACTTC. Protein: CASSDRGAPKNIQYF.

V and J are TRBV5-1 and TRBJ2-7, with 8 bases matching TRBD1. The CDR3 contains 15 residues. CDR1 SGHRS and CDR2 YFSETQ come from the germline V gene. V was clipped by 0 bases and J by 2 bases; unmatched bases: 4. The CDR3 spells CASSLATGGTYEQYF. CDR3 coding DNA: TGCGCCAGCAGCTTGGCAACAGGGGGGACCTACGAGCAGTACTTC.

The CDR3 here is CASGGQNNYGYTF. The CDR3 bases are TGTGCCAGCGGGGGACAGAACAACTATGGCTACACCTTC. The chain is built from TRBV12-3 or TRBV12-4 and TRBJ1-2, with 7 nucleotides matching TRBD1. Losses at the gene ends were 8 bases for V and 2 bases for J; bases not matched to a gene: 5. The length of the CDR3 is 13 residues.

The chain has TRBV18 and TRBJ2-5; weak D call: TRBD1 (6 bases). CDR1 KGHSH and CDR2 LQKENI come from the germline V gene. CDR3 length: 15 amino acids. Trimming cost V 2 bases and J 2 bases, with 12 bases left between them. CDR3 DNA: TGTGCCAGCTCACCAAGTGGACAGCCACAAGAGACCCAGTACTTC. Translation gives CASSPSGQPQETQYF.

The chain carries TRBV4-2 and TRBJ1-4; 12 bases map to TRBD1. Trimming cost V 0 bases and J 7 bases; bases outside gene matches: 6. CDR1 and CDR2 from the germline V gene are LGHNA and YNFKEQ. The CDR3 runs 17 residues. Written as DNA, the CDR3 is TGTGCCAGCAGCCAAGACCCCTGGGACAGGGGGCCTGAAAAACTGTTTTTT. This codes for CASSQDPWDRGPEKLFF.

The count of this clone is one. The rearrangement links TRBV29-1 to TRBJ1-1; no clear D gene. The CDR3 spans 11 residues. Germline V gene sequence: CDR1 SQVTM, CDR2 ANQGSEA. The V gene lost 6 bases and the J gene lost 1 base, with 6 bases spanning the gap. The CDR3 sequence is CSVLGNTEAFF. CDR3 in DNA: TGCAGCGTCCTCGGGAACACTGAAGCTTTCTTT.

This rearrangement joins TRBV5-1 to TRBJ2-3; TRBD2 aligns across 12 bases. CDR1 SGHRS and CDR2 YFSETQ come from the germline V gene. The J segment lost 5 bases and the V segment lost 4 bases, leaving 8 bases of the junction unmatched. CDR3 length: 16 residues. For the CDR3, the DNA is TGCGCCAGCAGCCTCCCGACTAGCGGGGGAAGAGATACGCAGTATTTT. Amino acid sequence: CASSLPTSGGRDTQYF.

The chain is built from TRBV18 and TRBJ1-4; TRBD1 is a possible D gene (6 bases). Germline CDR1 is KGHSH and CDR2 is LQKENI. The CDR3 loop spans 13 amino acids. V lost 5 bases to trimming and J lost 8 bases, with 12 bases between them. The CDR3 loop is CASSSGVREKLFF. The CDR3 bases are TGTGCCAGCTCATCAGGGGTGCGGGAAAAACTGTTTTTT.

V is TRBV23-1 and J is TRBJ2-7, with D possibly matching TRBD1 (6 bases). TRBV23-1 is placed among ORFs of uncertain function. The CDR3 has 14 amino acids. V was clipped by 7 bases and J by 5 bases, with 18 bases between them. As DNA, the CDR3 is TGCGCCAGCAAGGATACAGGGAGAAGGGACGAGCAGTACTTC. This sequence encodes CASKDTGRRDEQYF.

The V call is TRBV2, the J call TRBJ1-2; tentative D call: TRBD1 (5 bases). Germline V gene data show CDR1 as SNHLY and CDR2 as FYNNEI. The CDR3 covers 12 residues. With 9 bases removed from V and 4 bases from J, the gap between germline ends came to 12 bases. CDR3: CARDPGGYGYTF. CDR3 nucleotides: TGTGCCAGAGATCCCGGGGGCTATGGCTACACCTTC.